This T cell receptor (beta chain) derives from a study of post-analysis software for immune sequencing data. Study-wide context: Recorded disease courses covered relapsing-remitting, secondary progressive and progressive-relapsing multiple sclerosis. Some patients had no subtype annotation. General study results and limits: Significantly lower normalized Chao1 diversity was seen in multiple sclerosis patients than in controls. The five TRBV segments detected at higher frequency in patients than in controls included TRBV5-6, TRBV5-1 and TRBV20-1. With F measure, samples from one preparation batch clustered together strongly.

As for this clonotype: Its antigen remains unidentified.

Unique molecular identifiers were present in the TCR beta cDNA libraries. It was from about 1 to 10 million T cells that 500,000 or so cDNA molecules came. A single record per CDR3 protein comes from TCRdb applying MiXCR to the PCR reads. Of approximately 770,000 distinct CDR3 sequences listed, roughly 46% are singletons. Germline loops: CDR1 DFQATT, CDR2 SNEGSKA (reference sequence). The CDR3 contains 14 residues. Trimming cost V 2 bases and J 5 bases; bases outside gene matches: 5. The chain employs TRBV20-1 and TRBJ2-3, with 9 nucleotides matching TRBD2. Input material: blood. The TCR sequence derives from a girl between 5 and 17 years old with multiple sclerosis. CDR3 DNA sequence: TGCAGTGCTAGAACAGCGGGAGGTTTAGATACGCAGTATTTT. Translation gives CSARTAGGLDTQYF.